Ten or more counts support the clone carrying this T cell receptor beta chain. Its specificity is not known. These data originate in a study of regulatory T cells in long-lasting Graves disease. Whole-study results and caveats: Among the persistent patients, 2,741 public clonotypes were shared, more than the approximately 970 shared among new patients. Graves' patients with persistent disease showed TCR diversity lower than patients newly diagnosed.

Through Arm-PCR of CDR3 regions and iRepertoire HTBI primers, TCR beta libraries were built. As originally analysed: Across all samples, about 59 TRBV segments and 15 or so TRBJ segments were identified. TCRdb analysed the multiplex PCR reads with MiXCR anew, one entry per CDR3 protein. The V and J calls shown here were made by TCRdb, not taken from the authors' results. The top ten clones hold approximately 9.3% of a sample with 530,000 or so distinct CDR3 sequences, about 13% of them seen once. Between the trimmed V and J ends, which lost 7 bases and 8 bases, there was a span of 9 bases. This CDR3 contains 11 residues. Germline V lookup: CDR1 MNHEY, CDR2 SMNVEV (reference sequence). Time point: newly diagnosed GD, antithyroid drugs for less than 3 months. PBMC-derived RNA was used for the TCR library. The same sample was also studied in work on T cells in Graves' hyperthyroidism and ophthalmopathy. From that second work: First-round RT-PCR targeting the TCR CDR3 was performed with the HTBI primer set.

The genes are TRBV27 and TRBJ2-1; D not resolved. The input for sequencing was peripheral blood mononuclear cells (PBMCs), taken at new diagnosis, from a patient treated with antithyroid drugs. The source is a man under 40 with Graves disease. The CDR3 here is CASILGYEQFF. CDR3 coding DNA: TGTGCCAGCATCCTGGGTTATGAGCAGTTCTTC.